Included here is one T cell receptor beta chain sequence, with context. Its antigen is currently unknown. Trimming removed 6 bases at V and 1 base at J, with 9 bases between. The CDR3 length is 13 residues. The sample comes from a study of T cell responses to AZD1222 COVID-19 vaccine. General observations from the study: The CD4 TCRs associated with vaccination extended across spike and predominated at 160-218 and 743-854. A mostly white British donor set with more females was recruited, and clonal diversity was possibly underestimated.

Data came from immunoSEQ multiplex PCR; TCRdb stores just in-frame clones and leaves some out. The table shows about 120,000 clones, with 86% occurring only once. This specimen consisted of peripheral blood, obtained 28 days after the second AZD1222 dose. The rearrangement links TRBV12-3 or TRBV12-4 to TRBJ1-1; no clear D gene. The TCR comes from an adult who received the AZD1222 COVID-19 vaccine. The CDR3 loop is CASSPRENTEAFF. In DNA, the CDR3 is TGTGCCAGCAGCCCGAGAGAGAACACTGAAGCTTTCTTT.